What follows are 27 T cell receptor beta chains derived from one specimen sequenced in a study of identical twins. Each CDR3 protein gets one entry after TCRdb re-called the 5' RACE reads with MiXCR. In the table there are hundreds of thousands of distinct CDR3 sequences, about 20% of which are singletons. These data were also reused for a study on T cells expressing NK-cell markers.

The sample comprised PBMCs. Every receptor here comes from a woman aged 18-30 years in good health.

CDR3 bases: TGTGCCAGCAGTGAACACCCAGGGGTTTATGAGCAGTTCTTC. It translates to CASSEHPGVYEQFF. The chain uses TRBV2 and TRBJ2-1; the D gene is possibly TRBD1 (6 bases). In germline, CDR1 is SNHLY, CDR2 FYNNEI. Deletions cut 2 bases from V and 8 bases from J, with 13 bases between. This CDR3 region has 14 residues.

This sequence joins TRBV10-3 and TRBJ2-1; 9 bases agree with TRBD2. The germline CDR1 and CDR2 sequences are ENHRY and SYGVKD. V gave up 0 bases and J gave up 8 bases; unmatched junction bases: 2. This CDR3 is 14 amino acids long. CDR3 protein: CAISESSGGDEQFF. The DNA of the CDR3 is TGTGCCATCAGTGAGTCTAGCGGGGGCGATGAGCAGTTCTTC.

This chain links TRBV20-1 with TRBJ2-3, with 12 bases fitting TRBD1. This CDR3 comprises 16 residues. Germline V lookup: CDR1 DFQATT, CDR2 SNEGSKA (reference sequence). V shed 3 bases and J 4 bases; nucleotides not matched to a gene: 8. CDR3 coding DNA: TGCAGTGCTAGGACGCCGGGACAGGGGGCTTCAGATACGCAGTATTTT. Translated, it gives CSARTPGQGASDTQYF.

The chain is built from TRBV7-2 and TRBJ2-7; TRBD2 aligns across 13 bases. The V segment lost 5 bases and the J segment 2 bases; nucleotides outside the gene matches: 3. This CDR3 region has 15 residues. The germline gives CDR1 SGHTA, CDR2 FQGNSA. The CDR3 region has the DNA TGTGCCAGCAGCACCACTAGCGGGAGGGCCTACGAGCAGTACTTC. As protein: CASSTTSGRAYEQYF.

Of note for this clonotype: The junction does not match germline at one end; this may be a read error. This sequence joins TRBV12-3 or TRBV12-4 and TRBJ2-1, with unresolved D. This CDR3 comprises 13 residues. This CDR3 reads CASSFGIYNEQLF. In DNA, the CDR3 is TGTGCCAGCAGTTTTGGGATTTACAATGAGCAGCTCTTC.

This clonotype was seen more than once but under ten times. The chain is built from TRBV20-1 and TRBJ2-3; D unclear. V was trimmed by 0 bases and J by 5 bases, leaving 12 bases between them. This CDR3 spans 14 amino acids. In germline, CDR1 is DFQATT, CDR2 SNEGSKA (reference sequence). The CDR3 region has the DNA TGCAGTGCTAGAGATCCCGCGTACGGAGATACGCAGTATTTT. This gives the protein CSARDPAYGDTQYF.

This clonotype was counted only a few times. The V call is TRBV6-1, the J call TRBJ1-1; D remains ambiguous. Germline V gene data show CDR1 as MNHNS and CDR2 as SASEGT. The V gene lost 7 bases and the J gene lost 5 bases, with 14 bases spanning the gap. The CDR3 loop spans 13 amino acids. The CDR3 DNA sequence: TGTGCCAGCACCCGGGCCCATGGGACTGAAGCTTTCTTT. Encoded protein: CASTRAHGTEAFF.

V usage is TRBV20-1 and J usage is TRBJ1-1, with D maybe TRBD1 (5 bases). Germline V gene sequence: CDR1 DFQATT, CDR2 SNEGSKA (reference sequence). The V end was cut by 2 bases, the J end by 0 bases, with 7 bases between. CDR3 size: 13 residues. The CDR3 DNA reads as TGCAGTGCTAGACGGGACCTGAACACTGAAGCTTTCTTT. Its translation: CSARRDLNTEAFF.

The chain carries TRBV20-1 and TRBJ2-1; tentatively, D is TRBD2 (6 bases). V gave up 5 bases and J gave up 10 bases, with 21 bases separating them. This CDR3 is 14 amino acids long. Per germline, CDR1 DFQATT and CDR2 SNEGSKA (reference sequence). CDR3 protein: CSAGWVTTAGEQFF. CDR3 nucleotides: TGCAGTGCTGGGTGGGTCACTACGGCGGGAGAGCAGTTCTTC.

The chain uses TRBV7-2 and TRBJ2-6; D possibly corresponds to TRBD2 (5 bases). The ends were cut back, 2 bases at V and 2 bases at J, with 10 bases in the middle. This CDR3 region has 16 residues. The germline CDR1 and CDR2 sequences are SGHTA and FQGNSA. CDR3 protein: CASSLTAGTGANVLTF. The CDR3 bases are TGTGCCAGCAGCTTAACGGCCGGGACTGGGGCCAACGTCCTGACTTTC.

The chain carries TRBV7-8 and TRBJ1-1; 7 nucleotides match TRBD1. Germline CDR1 is SGHVS and CDR2 is FQNEAQ. This CDR3 is built from 16 residues. The V and J ends lost 2 bases and 5 bases, in that order; junction bases with no gene match: 11. The CDR3 DNA reads as TGTGCCAGCAGCTTACCGTCAGGGGGATCGAAGACTGAAGCTTTCTTT. Translated: CASSLPSGGSKTEAFF.

This clonotype appeared a few times. The rearrangement joins TRBV3-1 to TRBJ2-3, with D uncertain. Trimming shortened V by 1 base and J by 2 bases, and 13 bases separated the two germline ends. Per germline, CDR1 LGHDT and CDR2 YNNKEL (reference sequence). The length of the CDR3 is 16 residues. The CDR3 DNA follows: TGTGCCAGCAGCCAAGCCAAACGCGGCTCCACAGATACGCAGTATTTT. Translation: CASSQAKRGSTDTQYF.

This chain links TRBV5-1 with TRBJ2-3, with TRBD2 as a possible D gene (6 bases). V lost 0 bases, J lost 0 bases, and 11 bases lay in between. This CDR3 comprises 16 residues. CDR1 and CDR2 from the germline V gene are SGHRS and YFSETQ. The DNA for the CDR3 is TGCGCCAGCAGCTTGGAACCTAGCGTAAGCACAGATACGCAGTATTTT. Translation gives CASSLEPSVSTDTQYF.

The chain carries TRBV7-9 and TRBJ1-6, with 8 bases aligning to TRBD1. Per the germline V gene, CDR1 is SEHNR and CDR2 is FQNEAQ (reference sequence). The CDR3 covers 13 residues. V trimming: 5 bases; J trimming: 10 bases; junction bases outside the gene matches: 4. In DNA form, the CDR3 reads TGTGCCAGCAGCCCGAGACAGGGGTCACCCCTCCACTTT. Its translation: CASSPRQGSPLHF.

This chain links TRBV11-2 with TRBJ2-1; weak D call: TRBD2 (5 bases). Germline CDR1 and CDR2: SGHAT and FQNNGV. There are 17 residues in the CDR3. V was cut by 5 bases and J by 4 bases, with 21 bases left in between. The CDR3 reads CASSPVPGSGPYNEQFF. The DNA of the CDR3 is TGTGCCAGCAGCCCAGTACCTGGCAGCGGACCGTACAATGAGCAGTTCTTC.

This clonotype was seen only a few times. The rearrangement links TRBV20-1 to TRBJ2-7; the match to TRBD2 covers 9 bases. This CDR3 contains 14 residues. CDR1 and CDR2 (germline): DFQATT, SNEGSKA (reference sequence). V dropped 2 bases and J dropped 3; count of bases not matched to a gene: 5. In DNA form, the CDR3 reads TGCAGTGCTAGATCTCCTAGCGGGATCTACGAGCAGTACTTC. Its translation is CSARSPSGIYEQYF.

This clonotype was observed a handful of times. The V gene is TRBV20-1, the J gene TRBJ2-7, with TRBD2 identical over 9 bases. The V gene end was trimmed by 5 bases and the J gene end by 5 bases; junction bases not matched to a gene: 13. This CDR3 comprises 15 residues. Per the germline V gene, CDR1 is DFQATT and CDR2 is SNEGSKA (reference sequence). CDR3 coding DNA: TGCAGTGCTCCTGAACCGGGACTAGCTAGACACGAGCAGTACTTC. The encoded protein is CSAPEPGLARHEQYF.

The chain couples TRBV28 to TRBJ2-1, with TRBD2 as a possible D gene (5 bases). Germline CDR1 and CDR2: MDHEN and SYDVKM. CDR3 length: 19 amino acids. V shed 4 bases and J shed 3 bases, with 25 bases lying between them. The CDR3 spells CASSSRTLVTTRFYNEQFF. The CDR3 DNA follows: TGTGCCAGCAGTTCCCGGACTCTCGTGACCACCCGTTTCTACAATGAGCAGTTCTTC.

In its sample, this clonotype was seen a few times. The chain joins TRBV5-1 to TRBJ2-1; D may be TRBD1 (6 bases). V lost 0 bases and J lost 8, with 12 bases in between. This CDR3 region has 14 residues. Germline V gene lookup returns CDR1 SGHRS and CDR2 YFSETQ. The DNA of the CDR3 is TGCGCCAGCAGCTTGGACAGGGTGGTCGATGAGCAGTTCTTC. Its protein is CASSLDRVVDEQFF. Variable domain in full (rest from reference TRBV5-1 and TRBJ2-1): KAGVTQTPRYLIKTRGQQVTLSCSPISGHRSVSWYQQTPGQGLQFLFEYFSETQRNKGNFPGRFSGRQFSNSRSEMNVSTLELGDSALYLCASSLDRVVDEQFFGPGTRLTVL.

The chain carries TRBV20-1 and TRBJ2-5, with D possibly matching TRBD2 (7 bases). V gave up 5 bases and J gave up 5 bases, with 21 bases separating them. Germline-derived CDR1 and CDR2 are DFQATT and SNEGSKA (reference sequence). The CDR3 has 15 residues. The CDR3 region has the DNA TGCAGTGCTGCACCGGGGGGCTTCCCCGAGGAGACCCAGTACTTC. Its translation: CSAAPGGFPEETQYF.

The DNA of the CDR3 is TGCGCCAGCAGGGTGGGCACAGATACGCAGTATTTT. Its translation: CASRVGTDTQYF. The rearrangement links TRBV5-1 to TRBJ2-3; D gene unclear. The CDR3 is 12 amino acids. Trimming took 5 bases from V and 1 from J, leaving 5 bases between them. Germline-derived CDR1 and CDR2 are SGHRS and YFSETQ.

The chain combines TRBV10-2 with TRBJ2-7, with 7 bases matching TRBD2. Germline CDR1 is WSHSY and CDR2 is SAAADI. V lost 4 bases and J lost 0; bases outside the gene matches: 9. The CDR3 has 16 residues. CDR3 in amino acids: CASSGGPGTNSYEQYF. The CDR3 coding sequence is TGCGCCAGCAGTGGTGGCCCCGGGACTAACTCCTACGAGCAGTACTTC.

This clonotype was recorded a few times. The chain carries TRBV15 and TRBJ2-1; the D gene is possibly TRBD2 (6 bases). Germline lookup yields CDR1 LNHNV and CDR2 YYDKDF (reference sequence). This CDR3 comprises 15 residues. Trimming took off 4 bases at V and 10 bases at J, with 20 bases between the two ends. The CDR3 sequence is CATSTPRPGVGEQFF. The DNA for the CDR3 is TGTGCCACCAGCACCCCGAGACCGGGAGTAGGGGAGCAGTTCTTC. The full variable domain, completed using reference TRBV15 and TRBJ2-1, is DAMVIQNPRYQVTQFGKPVTLSCSQTLNHNVMYWYQQKSSQAPKLLFHYYDKDFNNEADTPDNFQSRRPNTSFCFLDIRSPGLGDTAMYLCATSTPRPGVGEQFFGPGTRLTVL.

V is TRBV13 and J is TRBJ2-7; 9 bases are a match to TRBD1. The length of the CDR3 is 16 residues. Germline CDR1 and CDR2: PRHDT and FYEKMQ (reference sequence). Losses at the gene ends were 1 base for V and 1 base for J; bases not matched to a gene: 5. Here the CDR3 reads CASSLEGDRESYEQYF. As DNA, the CDR3 is TGTGCCAGCAGCTTAGAGGGGGACAGGGAATCCTACGAGCAGTACTTC.

The gene calls are TRBV14 and TRBJ2-5, with 10 bases lining up with TRBD1. With 2 bases clipped from V and 3 bases from J, the junction kept 3 bases outside the gene matches. This CDR3 is built from 15 residues. Per germline, CDR1 SGHDN and CDR2 FVKESK. The CDR3, as DNA: TGTGCCAGCAGCCAACTCGGGACAGGGGAAGAGACCCAGTACTTC. Its protein product is CASSQLGTGEETQYF.

Only a few counts were recorded for this clonotype. The rearrangement uses TRBV6-5 and TRBJ2-3, with 9 bases aligning to TRBD1. Unmatched junction bases numbered 9, after V lost 0 bases and J lost 5 bases. Germline V gene data show CDR1 as MNHEY and CDR2 as SVGAGI. The CDR3 is 17 amino acids. This CDR3 is CASSYSAIQGAGDTQYF. The CDR3 DNA is TGTGCCAGCAGTTACTCGGCTATACAGGGGGCTGGAGATACGCAGTATTTT.

Concerning this clonotype itself: A much larger clone differs by one base, so this may be a read error. The V call is TRBV7-9, the J call TRBJ2-1; unclear D gene. CDR3 length: 12 residues. CDR1 and CDR2 from the germline V gene are SEHNR and FQNEAQ (reference sequence). V lost 5 bases, J lost 5 bases, and 7 bases lay in between. CDR3 amino acids: CASSRTDNEQFF. Here the CDR3 DNA reads TGTGCCAGCAGCCGGACGGACAATGAGCAGTTCTTC.